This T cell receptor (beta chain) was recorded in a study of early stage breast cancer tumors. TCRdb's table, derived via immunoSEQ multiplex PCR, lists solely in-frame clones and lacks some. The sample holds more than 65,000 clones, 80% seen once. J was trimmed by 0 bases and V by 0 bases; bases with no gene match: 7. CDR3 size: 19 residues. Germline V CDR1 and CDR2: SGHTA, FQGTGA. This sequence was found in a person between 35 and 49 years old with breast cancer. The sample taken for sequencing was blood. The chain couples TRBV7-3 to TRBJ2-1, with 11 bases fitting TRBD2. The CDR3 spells CASSLTGLAAPSSYNEQFF. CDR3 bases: TGTGCCAGCAGCTTAACGGGACTAGCGGCTCCAAGCTCCTACAATGAGCAGTTCTTC.